These 28 T cell receptor beta chains came from one sample sequenced in a study of technical replicates of blood from a handful of donors. Assay used: immunoSEQ multiplex PCR; TCRdb lists only in-frame clones, some missing. The data contain under 70,000 clones, roughly nine tenths of them singletons. Sequencing was performed on T cells isolated from PBMCs. These receptors were taken from a human donor in good health.

This clone was recorded a few times. The chain employs TRBV9 and TRBJ1-5, with D hard to call. V lost 10 bases and J lost 11, with 7 bases in between. Germline V gene sequence: CDR1 SGDLS, CDR2 YYNGEE. The CDR3 is 8 residues long. Here the CDR3 reads CAGRAQHF. DNA for the CDR3: TGTGCCGGGCGGGCCCAGCATTTT.

The chain is built from TRBV5-1 and TRBJ1-1; 7 bases match TRBD1. The CDR3 spans 14 residues. Germline CDR1 and CDR2: SGHRS and YFSETQ. V was clipped by 4 bases and J by 6 bases; unmatched bases: 9. The CDR3 bases are TGCGCCAGCAGCCAGAGACCGGGACAGTCTGAAGCTTTCTTT. This codes for CASSQRPGQSEAFF.

This clone was recorded once. The chain recombines TRBV5-1 with TRBJ2-1; no clear D gene. Trimming pared 0 bases from V and 2 bases from J, leaving 9 bases between. Germline V gene lookup returns CDR1 SGHRS and CDR2 YFSETQ. The length of the CDR3 is 15 residues. CDR3 region: CASSLAVSAYNEQFF. The CDR3 DNA reads TGCGCCAGCAGCTTGGCAGTATCAGCCTACAATGAGCAGTTCTTC.

This clone showed up just once. The chain is built from TRBV4-3 and TRBJ2-2, with D unclear. The germline V gene encodes CDR1 LGHNA and CDR2 YSLEER. The CDR3 runs 15 residues. V was cut by 2 bases and J by 2 bases, with 9 bases left in between. The CDR3 loop is CASSQSSTNTGELFF. DNA for the CDR3: TGCGCCAGCAGCCAAAGCTCCACTAACACCGGGGAGCTGTTTTTT.

The rearrangement uses TRBV30 and TRBJ2-1; D gene uncertain. CDR3 length: 15 residues. V lost 3 bases and J 9 bases, leaving 21 bases between the germline ends. Germline CDR1 and CDR2: GTSNPN and SVGIG (reference sequence). The CDR3 DNA reads as TGTGCCTGGAGACTCAGCAACAGCCTTCCCAGTGAGCAGTTCTTC. Translated: CAWRLSNSLPSEQFF.

J is TRBJ2-5 and V is TRBV19, with TRBD2 identical over 9 bases. The CDR3 is 17 amino acids. J lost 5 bases, V lost 3 bases, and 13 bases had no gene match. Germline V gene lookup returns CDR1 LNHDA and CDR2 SQIVND (reference sequence). DNA for the CDR3: TGTGCCAGTAGTATGTCTCATAGCGGGAGAATCAGGGAGACCCAGTACTTC. It is translated as CASSMSHSGRIRETQYF.

This clone has just a few counts. The V call is TRBV28, the J call TRBJ1-5, with D perhaps TRBD1 (5 bases). Between the trimmed V and J ends, which lost 11 bases and 0 bases, there was a span of 11 bases. There are 13 residues in the CDR3. Germline V gene lookup returns CDR1 MDHEN and CDR2 SYDVKM. CDR3 region: CALSQGSNQPQHF. CDR3 nucleotide sequence: TGTGCCCTGTCTCAGGGTAGCAATCAGCCCCAGCATTTT. Full variable domain (rest looked up from reference TRBV28 and TRBJ1-5): DVKVTQSSRYLVKRTGEKVFLECVQDMDHENMFWYRQDPGLGLRLIYFSYDVKMKEKGDIPEGYSVSREKKERFSLILESASTNQTSMYLCALSQGSNQPQHFGDGTRLSIL.

This sequence joins TRBV18 and TRBJ1-1; D call uncertain. CDR3 length: 14 residues. In germline, CDR1 is KGHSH, CDR2 LQKENI. V lost 0 bases to trimming and J lost 3 bases, with 8 bases between them. The CDR3 sequence: CASSPPALDTEAFF. The CDR3 DNA follows: TGTGCCAGCTCACCACCCGCGTTAGACACTGAAGCTTTCTTT.

The V gene is TRBV5-4, the J gene TRBJ2-1; 7 nucleotides line up with TRBD1. The CDR3 has 13 amino acids. The germline gives CDR1 SGHNT, CDR2 YYREEE (reference sequence). The V gene end was trimmed by 2 bases and the J gene end by 7 bases; junction bases not matched to a gene: 3. The CDR3 spells CASSLTGANEQFF. CDR3 sequence (DNA): TGTGCCAGCAGCTTAACAGGGGCGAATGAGCAGTTCTTC. Drawing the rest from reference TRBV5-4 and TRBJ2-1, the complete variable domain is ETGVTQSPTHLIKTRGQQVTLRCSSQSGHNTVSWYQQALGQGPQFIFQYYREEENGRGNFPPRFSGLQFPNYSSELNVNALELDDSALYLCASSLTGANEQFFGPGTRLTVL.

The table lists this clone with a few counts. V usage is TRBV7-3 and J usage is TRBJ1-1; no clear D. V was trimmed by 0 bases and J by 8 bases, leaving 10 bases between them. The V gene's germline CDR1 is SGHTA and CDR2 FQGTGA. The CDR3 runs 13 residues. The CDR3 bases are TGTGCCAGCAGCTTAACCCCGAACAGCGAAGCTTTCTTT. Its translation: CASSLTPNSEAFF. Supplemented by reference TRBV7-3 and TRBJ1-1, the full variable domain reads GAGVSQTPSNKVTEKGKYVELRCDPISGHTALYWYRQSLGQGPEFLIYFQGTGAADDSGLPNDRFFAVRPEGSVSTLKIQRTERGDSAVYLCASSLTPNSEAFFGQGTRLTVV.

The chain is built from TRBV9 and TRBJ1-1; 10 positions match TRBD1. The CDR3 totals 17 residues. Trimming took 4 bases from V and 0 from J; bases not matched to a gene: 9. Germline loops: CDR1 SGDLS, CDR2 YYNGEE. The CDR3 coding sequence is TGTGCCAGCAGCACACCCGGGACAGGGGACGTGAACACTGAAGCTTTCTTT. Translation gives CASSTPGTGDVNTEAFF.

This clone was found a few times. The CDR3 loop is CASSLTGNTEAFF. As DNA, the CDR3 is TGTGCCAGCAGCTTGACAGGTAACACTGAAGCTTTCTTT. The chain employs TRBV11-2 and TRBJ1-1, with a weak D call TRBD1 (6 bases). Between the trimmed V and J ends, which lost 3 bases and 2 bases, there was a span of 7 bases. The CDR3 extends over 13 amino acids. The germline gives CDR1 SGHAT, CDR2 FQNNGV.

The chain is built from TRBV11-2 and TRBJ2-7; TRBD2 matches 13 bases. The J segment lost 5 bases and the V segment lost 5 bases, leaving 6 bases of the junction unmatched. Germline CDR1 is SGHAT and CDR2 is FQNNGV. The CDR3 runs 15 residues. The CDR3 is CASSIRTSGSHEQYF. In DNA form, the CDR3 reads TGTGCCAGCAGCATCCGGACTAGCGGGAGCCACGAGCAGTACTTC.

The chain employs TRBV5-8 and TRBJ1-5; 7 bases line up with TRBD1. This CDR3 region has 13 residues. V shed 3 bases and J 4 bases; nucleotides not matched to a gene: 1. Germline values: CDR1 SGHTS, CDR2 YDEGEE. CDR3 in amino acids: CASSSRGNQPQHF. In DNA, the CDR3 is TGTGCCAGCAGCTCCAGGGGGAATCAGCCCCAGCATTTT.

The gene calls are TRBV2 and TRBJ2-1, with 7 positions matching TRBD1. Trimming at V came to 6 bases and at J to 6 bases, leaving 2 bases not matched to a gene. The CDR3 sequence is 12 residues long. CDR1 and CDR2 (germline): SNHLY, FYNNEI. CDR3: CASRPGGNEQFF. CDR3 coding DNA: TGTGCCAGCAGGCCAGGGGGCAATGAGCAGTTCTTC. The full variable domain, its missing parts supplied by reference TRBV2 and TRBJ2-1, is EPEVTQTPSHQVTQMGQEVILRCVPISNHLYFYWYRQILGQKVEFLVSFYNNEISEKSEIFDDQFSVERPDGSNFTLKIRSTKLEDSAMYFCASRPGGNEQFFGPGTRLTVL.

The chain uses TRBV28 and TRBJ2-7; 9 nucleotides match TRBD1. The trim removed 4 bases at V and 1 base at J, leaving 2 bases unmatched. Germline lookup yields CDR1 MDHEN and CDR2 SYDVKM. The CDR3 runs 14 residues. CDR3 amino acids: CASSWTGVSYEQYF. The CDR3 DNA reads as TGTGCCAGCAGTTGGACAGGGGTTTCCTACGAGCAGTACTTC.

The chain joins TRBV27 to TRBJ2-7, with a weak D call TRBD1 (6 bases). V was cut by 0 bases and J by 2 bases, with 14 bases left in between. CDR1 and CDR2 from the germline V gene are MNHEY and SMNVEV (reference sequence). CDR3 length: 16 amino acids. In DNA, the CDR3 is TGTGCCAGCAGTTTATCCCCCGGGACACCCGCCTACGAGCAGTACTTC. This gives the protein CASSLSPGTPAYEQYF.

The rearrangement links TRBV5-1 to TRBJ2-7, with D possibly matching TRBD1 (6 bases). The CDR3 spans 15 residues. V gave up 3 bases and J gave up 4 bases, with 17 bases separating them. Germline V CDR1 and CDR2: SGHRS, YFSETQ. The CDR3 DNA reads TGCGCCAGCAGCTCTGGACTTGGGACAAAATACGAGCAGTACTTC. It encodes CASSSGLGTKYEQYF.

This clone has a single count. The chain employs TRBV4-3 and TRBJ2-1, with D possibly matching TRBD2 (5 bases). This CDR3 is 17 amino acids long. V lost 0 bases and J 1 base, leaving 13 bases between the germline ends. CDR1 and CDR2 (germline): LGHNA, YSLEER. The CDR3: CASSQDRGIWSYNEQFF. Written as DNA, the CDR3 is TGCGCCAGCAGCCAAGATCGAGGGATATGGTCCTACAATGAGCAGTTCTTC.

J is TRBJ1-2 and V is TRBV19; TRBD1 might be the D (5 bases). The V end was cut by 8 bases, the J end by 4 bases, with 11 bases between. This CDR3 comprises 12 residues. CDR1 and CDR2 from the germline V gene are LNHDA and SQIVND (reference sequence). The CDR3 loop is CASYGGGYGYTF. Here the CDR3 DNA reads TGTGCCAGTTATGGGGGGGGCTATGGCTACACCTTC.

The V gene is TRBV29-1, the J gene TRBJ2-1; 13 bases agree with TRBD2. With 0 bases clipped from V and 4 bases from J, the junction kept 3 bases outside the gene matches. CDR3 size: 16 residues. Germline V lookup: CDR1 SQVTM, CDR2 ANQGSEA. In DNA form, the CDR3 reads TGCAGCGTTGAAGATGGGACTAGCGGGGATTACAATGAGCAGTTCTTC. This encodes CSVEDGTSGDYNEQFF.

The chain combines TRBV4-3 with TRBJ2-3; tentatively, D is TRBD2 (5 bases). The CDR3 contains 13 residues. With 5 bases removed from V and 8 bases from J, the gap between germline ends came to 14 bases. CDR1 is LGHNA and CDR2 is YSLEER in the germline V gene. CDR3: CASSSEGESTQYF. The CDR3 DNA follows: TGCGCCAGCAGCTCCGAGGGAGAGTCTACGCAGTATTTT.

The V and J genes are TRBV9 and TRBJ1-1, with D unclear. Germline V gene lookup returns CDR1 SGDLS and CDR2 YYNGEE. Deletions cut 3 bases from V and 1 base from J, with 4 bases between. This CDR3 spans 12 amino acids. In nucleotides, the CDR3 is TGTGCCAGCAGCGCCGGGAACACTGAAGCTTTCTTT. This gives the protein CASSAGNTEAFF.

This chain joins TRBV5-8 and TRBJ2-1; perhaps TRBD1 as D (6 bases). The CDR3 extends over 14 amino acids. Germline-derived CDR1 and CDR2 are SGHTS and YDEGEE. V was clipped by 1 base and J by 5 bases, with 10 bases between them. The CDR3 DNA follows: TGTGCCAGCAGCTTGAACCCAGGGGACAATGAGCAGTTCTTC. Translated: CASSLNPGDNEQFF.

This clone is a singleton in its sample. The gene calls are TRBV5-1 and TRBJ2-1, with unresolved D. This CDR3 comprises 16 residues. V lost 6 bases and J lost 6, with 22 bases in between. Germline CDR1 and CDR2: SGHRS and YFSETQ. In DNA form, the CDR3 reads TGCGCCAGCAACCCTCCGCAACCCGTAGCCTCCAATGAGCAGTTCTTC. Its translation is CASNPPQPVASNEQFF.

This chain links TRBV7-2 with TRBJ2-7; 9 nucleotides agree with TRBD2. Germline V lookup: CDR1 SGHTA, CDR2 FQGNSA. J gave up 1 base and V 5 bases, and 9 bases lay outside the gene matches. CDR3 length: 16 amino acids. The CDR3 nucleotides are TGTGCCAGCAGCCTGCGGGGGGGACATCAATCCTACGAGCAGTACTTC. The encoded protein is CASSLRGGHQSYEQYF.

The chain uses TRBV29-1 and TRBJ2-7, with 11 bases identical to TRBD2. Losses at the gene ends were 6 bases for V and 5 bases for J; bases not matched to a gene: 9. This CDR3 is 14 amino acids long. Germline V gene data show CDR1 as SQVTM and CDR2 as ANQGSEA. CDR3: CSVIAGGPINEQYF. For the CDR3, the DNA is TGCAGCGTGATAGCGGGAGGGCCTATTAACGAGCAGTACTTC.

The chain uses TRBV19 and TRBJ2-5; the D gene is possibly TRBD1 (6 bases). The germline CDR1 and CDR2 sequences are LNHDA and SQIVND (reference sequence). V gave up 3 bases and J gave up 4 bases, with 12 bases separating them. CDR3 length: 14 amino acids. CDR3: CASSMGIGGETQYF. The CDR3 DNA is TGTGCCAGTAGTATGGGGATAGGGGGAGAGACCCAGTACTTC. Using reference TRBV19 and TRBJ2-5 for the parts outside the CDR3, the full variable domain is DGGITQSPKYLFRKEGQNVTLSCEQNLNHDAMYWYRQDPGQGLRLIYYSQIVNDFQKGDIAEGYSVSREKKESFPLTVTSAQKNPTAFYLCASSMGIGGETQYFGPGTRLLVL.